The source of this T cell receptor (beta chain) is a study of blood T cells in healthy people across ages. Across the study: The capture of about one barcoded beta molecule per two T cells was achieved by template switching.

About this clonotype: Its antigen is not identified.

The germline V gene has CDR1 ENHRY and CDR2 SYGVKD. The V end lost 0 bases, the J end lost 0 bases, and 12 bases lay between the germline ends. This CDR3 is built from 17 residues. Then a second PCR, running roughly 7 to 11 cycles, was carried out with a sample-barcoded 5' primer and a J-beta primer mix. The study obtained at least 2.5 million CDR3-containing paired-end reads from every sample. One entry per CDR3 protein, called by TCRdb with MiXCR from the 5' RACE reads. The table includes 800,000 to 950,000 distinct CDR3 sequences, roughly 40% detected once. General study findings and limits: The long-lived group displayed more naive CD4+ cells, plus higher diversity, than the aged donors did.

The clonotype comes from a man younger than 30 in good health. The chain joins TRBV10-3 to TRBJ1-5; D is unclear. The specimen was blood. The chain's CDR3 is CAISESVQPYSNQPQHF. CDR3 DNA sequence: TGTGCCATCAGTGAGTCCGTACAGCCTTATAGCAATCAGCCCCAGCATTTT.